These 2 T cell receptor beta chains were sequenced from one sample in a study of T cell responses to AZD1222 COVID-19 vaccine. Generated by immunoSEQ multiplex PCR, the TCRdb table keeps only in-frame clones and is missing some. This sample has 140,000 or so clones, with just over 90% found just once. Material: peripheral blood, obtained 28 days after the second AZD1222 dose. The origin of the receptors is an adult who received the AZD1222 COVID-19 vaccine.

The chain joins TRBV29-1 to TRBJ1-5; a possible D gene is TRBD1 (5 bases). The CDR3 consists of 15 residues. CDR1 is SQVTM and CDR2 is ANQGSEA in the germline V gene. The CDR3 reads CSGGGGPSGSQPQHF. Here the CDR3 DNA reads TGCAGTGGGGGTGGGGGACCTTCTGGAAGTCAGCCCCAGCATTTT.

CDR3 sequence: CAWSDSIPGDEQYF. The CDR3 DNA reads as TGTGCCTGGAGTGACTCCATACCAGGGGACGAGCAGTACTTC. V usage is TRBV30 and J usage is TRBJ2-7; TRBD1 is a possible D gene (6 bases). This CDR3 contains 14 residues. The V gene's germline CDR1 is GTSNPN and CDR2 SVGIG (reference sequence). The V end was cut by 1 base, the J end by 5 bases, with 15 bases between.